Sequencing of this T cell receptor (beta chain) was carried out in a study of OX40 agonist ivuxolimab in advanced cancers. Study summary: Patient treatment consisted of intravenous ivuxolimab administration every 2 weeks at 0.01 to 10 mg/kg. General study points: Antigens targeted by the expanded peripheral T cells were not determined. At 0.1 to 3.0 mg/kg, clonal expansion of CD4+ and CD8+ blood T cells had occurred by week 6.

As for this clone: Its antigen is as yet unknown.

Profiled with immunoSEQ multiplex PCR; TCRdb holds only in-frame clones, not every one. This table has tens of thousands of clones, 75% to 90% appearing once. The material was CD4+ or CD8+ T cells sorted from blood, obtained in a trial of the OX40 agonist ivuxolimab. This clonotype was sampled from an adult with an advanced solid tumor such as melanoma, head and neck, liver or kidney cancer.

The CDR3, as DNA: TGTGCCAGCAGCGTCCCGGGACTACAGTACTTC. Its protein product is CASSVPGLQYF. The genes are TRBV6-5 and TRBJ2-5; 7 nucleotides match TRBD2. This CDR3 has 11 amino acids. V dropped 6 bases and J dropped 11; count of bases not matched to a gene: 6. Germline V CDR1 and CDR2: MNHEY, SVGAGI.